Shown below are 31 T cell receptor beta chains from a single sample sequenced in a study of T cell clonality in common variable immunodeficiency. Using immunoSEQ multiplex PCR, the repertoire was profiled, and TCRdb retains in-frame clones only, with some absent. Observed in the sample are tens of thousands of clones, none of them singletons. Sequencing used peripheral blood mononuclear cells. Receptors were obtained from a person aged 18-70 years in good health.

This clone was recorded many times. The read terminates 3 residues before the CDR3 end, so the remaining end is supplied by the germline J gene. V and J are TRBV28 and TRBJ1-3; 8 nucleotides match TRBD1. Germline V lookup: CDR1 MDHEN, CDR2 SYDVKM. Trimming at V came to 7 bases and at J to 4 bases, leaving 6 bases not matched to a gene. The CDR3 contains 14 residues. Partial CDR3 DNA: TGTGCCAGCAAGAAGACAGGGGAAGGAAACACC. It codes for CASKKTGEGNT. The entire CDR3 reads CASKKTGEGNTIYF.

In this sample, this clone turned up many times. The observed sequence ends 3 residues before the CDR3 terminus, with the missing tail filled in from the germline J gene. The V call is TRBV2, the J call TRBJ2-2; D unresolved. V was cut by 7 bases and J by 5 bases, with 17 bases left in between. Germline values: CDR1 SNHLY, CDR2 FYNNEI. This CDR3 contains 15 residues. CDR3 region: CASKRFQRSTGELFF. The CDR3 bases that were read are TGTGCCAGCAAGAGGTTTCAGCGAAGTACCGGGGAG.

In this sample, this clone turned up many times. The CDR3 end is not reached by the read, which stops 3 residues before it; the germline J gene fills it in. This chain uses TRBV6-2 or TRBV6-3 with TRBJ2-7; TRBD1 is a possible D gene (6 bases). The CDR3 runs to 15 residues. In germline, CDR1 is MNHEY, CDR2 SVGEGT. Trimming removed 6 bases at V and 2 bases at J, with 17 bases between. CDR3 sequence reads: CASSRAGAGTYEQYF. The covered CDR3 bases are TGTGCCAGCAGCCGAGCAGGGGCAGGCACCTACGAG.

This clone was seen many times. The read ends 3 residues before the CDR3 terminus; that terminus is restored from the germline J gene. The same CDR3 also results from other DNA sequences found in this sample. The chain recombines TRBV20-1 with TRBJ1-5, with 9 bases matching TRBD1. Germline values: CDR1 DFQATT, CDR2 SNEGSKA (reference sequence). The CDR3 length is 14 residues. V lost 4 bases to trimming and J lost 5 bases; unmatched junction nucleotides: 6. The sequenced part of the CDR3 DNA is TGCAGTGCTACCCCGGGACAGGGTTATCAGCCC. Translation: CSATPGQGYQP. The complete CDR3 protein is CSATPGQGYQPQHF.

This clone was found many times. CDR3 sequence reads: CASSTQASGTLKTYEQYF. The sequenced CDR3 bases are TGTGCCAGCAGCACGCAAGCTAGCGGGACTTTAAAGACCTACGAG. This chain joins TRBV28 and TRBJ2-7; 9 nucleotides agree with TRBD2. The observed sequence ends 3 residues before the CDR3 terminus, with the missing tail filled in from the germline J gene. The CDR3 is 18 amino acids. The J segment lost 2 bases and the V segment lost 6 bases, leaving 17 bases of the junction unmatched. CDR1 and CDR2 from the germline V gene are MDHEN and SYDVKM. Full variable domain (missing parts from reference TRBV28 and TRBJ2-7): DVKVTQSSRYLVKRTGEKVFLECVQDMDHENMFWYRQDPGLGLRLIYFSYDVKMKEKGDIPEGYSVSREKKERFSLILESASTNQTSMYLCASSTQASGTLKTYEQYFGPGTRLTVT.

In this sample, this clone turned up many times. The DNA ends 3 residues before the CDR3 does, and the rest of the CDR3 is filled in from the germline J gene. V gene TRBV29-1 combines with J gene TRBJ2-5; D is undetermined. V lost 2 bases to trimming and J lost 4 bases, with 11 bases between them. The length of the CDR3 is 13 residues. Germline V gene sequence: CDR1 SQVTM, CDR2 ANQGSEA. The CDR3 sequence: CSVEKAGSETQYF. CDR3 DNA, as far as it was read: TGCAGCGTTGAAAAGGCAGGATCAGAGACC.

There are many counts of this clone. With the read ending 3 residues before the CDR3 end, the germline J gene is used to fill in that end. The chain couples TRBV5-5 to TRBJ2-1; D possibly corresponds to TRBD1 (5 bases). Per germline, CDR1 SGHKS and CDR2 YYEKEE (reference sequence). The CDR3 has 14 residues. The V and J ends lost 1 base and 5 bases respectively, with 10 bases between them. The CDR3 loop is CASSLFWGDNEQFF. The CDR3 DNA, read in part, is TGTGCCAGCAGCTTGTTTTGGGGCGACAATGAG.

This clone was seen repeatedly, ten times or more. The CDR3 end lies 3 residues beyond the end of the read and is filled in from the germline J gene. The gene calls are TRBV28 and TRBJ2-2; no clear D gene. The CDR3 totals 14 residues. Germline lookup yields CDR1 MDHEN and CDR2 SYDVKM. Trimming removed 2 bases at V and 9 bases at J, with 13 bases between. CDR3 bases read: TGTGCCAGCAGTTTAGAGTCAGGCGTGTGGGAG. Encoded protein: CASSLESGVWE. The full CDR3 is CASSLESGVWELFF.

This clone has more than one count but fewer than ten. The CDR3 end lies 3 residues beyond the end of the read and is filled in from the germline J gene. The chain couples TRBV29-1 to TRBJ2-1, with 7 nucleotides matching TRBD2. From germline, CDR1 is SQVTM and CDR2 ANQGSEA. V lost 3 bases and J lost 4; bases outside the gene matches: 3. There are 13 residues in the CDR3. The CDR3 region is CSVEGGEYNEQFF. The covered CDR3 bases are TGCAGCGTTGAGGGGGGGGAGTACAATGAG.

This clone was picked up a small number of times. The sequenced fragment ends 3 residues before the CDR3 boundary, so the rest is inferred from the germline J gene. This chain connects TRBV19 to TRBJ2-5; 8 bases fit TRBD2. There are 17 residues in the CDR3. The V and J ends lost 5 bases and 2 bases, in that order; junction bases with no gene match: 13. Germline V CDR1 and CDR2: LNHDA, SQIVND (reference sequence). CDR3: CASSFGTGGATQETQYF. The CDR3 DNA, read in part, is TGTGCCAGTAGTTTCGGAACGGGGGGGGCCACACAAGAGACC.

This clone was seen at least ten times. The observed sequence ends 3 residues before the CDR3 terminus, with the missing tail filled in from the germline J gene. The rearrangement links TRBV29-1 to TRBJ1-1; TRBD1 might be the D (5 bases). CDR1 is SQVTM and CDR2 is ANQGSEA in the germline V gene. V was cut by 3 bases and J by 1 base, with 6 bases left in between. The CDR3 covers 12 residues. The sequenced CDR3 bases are TGCAGCGTTGAGACAGAGAACACTGAA. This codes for CSVETENTE. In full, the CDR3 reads CSVETENTEAFF.

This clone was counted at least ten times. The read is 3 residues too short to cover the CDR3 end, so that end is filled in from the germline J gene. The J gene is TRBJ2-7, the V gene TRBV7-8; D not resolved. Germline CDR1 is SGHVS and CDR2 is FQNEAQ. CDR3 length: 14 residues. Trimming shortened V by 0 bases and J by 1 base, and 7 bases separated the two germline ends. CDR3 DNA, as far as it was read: TGTGCCAGCAGCTTAGCGGTGACATCCTACGAG. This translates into CASSLAVTSYE. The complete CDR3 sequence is CASSLAVTSYEQYF.

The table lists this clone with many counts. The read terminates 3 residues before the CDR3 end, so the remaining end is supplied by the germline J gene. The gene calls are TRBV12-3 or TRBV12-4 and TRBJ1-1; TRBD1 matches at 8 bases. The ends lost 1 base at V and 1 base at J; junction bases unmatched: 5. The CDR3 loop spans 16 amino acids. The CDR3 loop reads CASSLGRGQGNTEAFF. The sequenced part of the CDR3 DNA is TGTGCCAGCAGTTTAGGCAGGGGGCAAGGGAACACTGAA.

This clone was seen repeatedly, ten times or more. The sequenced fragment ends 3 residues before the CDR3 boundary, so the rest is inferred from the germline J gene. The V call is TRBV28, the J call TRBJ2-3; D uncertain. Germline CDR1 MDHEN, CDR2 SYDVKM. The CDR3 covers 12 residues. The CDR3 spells CASSFSSIAQYF. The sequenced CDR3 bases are TGTGCCAGCAGTTTCTCGAGCATTGCG.

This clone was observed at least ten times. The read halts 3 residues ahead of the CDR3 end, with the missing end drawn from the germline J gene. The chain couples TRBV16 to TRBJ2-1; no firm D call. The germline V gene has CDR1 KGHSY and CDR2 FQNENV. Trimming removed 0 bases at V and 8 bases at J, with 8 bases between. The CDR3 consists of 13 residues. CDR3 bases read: TGTGCCAGCAGCCAATCGCAGGTTGATGAG. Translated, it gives CASSQSQVDE. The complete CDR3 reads CASSQSQVDEQFF.

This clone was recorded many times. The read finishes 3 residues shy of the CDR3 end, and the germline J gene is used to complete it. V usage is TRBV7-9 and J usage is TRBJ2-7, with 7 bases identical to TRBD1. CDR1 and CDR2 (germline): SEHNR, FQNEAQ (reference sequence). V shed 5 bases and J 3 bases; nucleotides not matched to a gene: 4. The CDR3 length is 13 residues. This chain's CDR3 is CASSPGTVYEQYF. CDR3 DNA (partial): TGTGCCAGCAGCCCAGGGACAGTCTACGAG.

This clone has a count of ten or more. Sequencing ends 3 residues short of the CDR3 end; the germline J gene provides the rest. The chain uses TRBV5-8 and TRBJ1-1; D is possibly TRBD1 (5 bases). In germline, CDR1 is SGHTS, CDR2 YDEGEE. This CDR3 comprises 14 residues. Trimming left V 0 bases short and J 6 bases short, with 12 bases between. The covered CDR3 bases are TGTGCCAGCAGCTTGGCGGGGGGGGGAGCTGAA. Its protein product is CASSLAGGGAE. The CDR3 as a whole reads CASSLAGGGAEAFF. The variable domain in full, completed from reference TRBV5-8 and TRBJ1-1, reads EAGVTQSPTHLIKTRGQQATLRCSPISGHTSVYWYQQALGLGLQFLLWYDEGEERNRGNFPPRFSGRQFPNYSSELNVNALELEDSALYLCASSLAGGGAEAFFGQGTRLTVV.

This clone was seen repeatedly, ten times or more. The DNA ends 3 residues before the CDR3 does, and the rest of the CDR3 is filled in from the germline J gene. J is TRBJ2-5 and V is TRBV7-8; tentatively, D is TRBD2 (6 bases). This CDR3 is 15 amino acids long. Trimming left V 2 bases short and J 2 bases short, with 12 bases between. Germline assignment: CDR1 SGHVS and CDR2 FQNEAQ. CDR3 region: CASSLISRGQETQYF. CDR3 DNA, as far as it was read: TGTGCCAGCAGCTTAATTTCGCGGGGACAAGAGACC.

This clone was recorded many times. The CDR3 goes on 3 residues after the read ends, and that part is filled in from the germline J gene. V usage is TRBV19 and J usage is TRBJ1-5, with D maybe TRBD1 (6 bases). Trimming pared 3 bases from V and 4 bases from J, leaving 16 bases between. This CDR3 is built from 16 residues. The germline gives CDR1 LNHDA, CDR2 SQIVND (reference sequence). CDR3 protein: CASSIPAGQGNQPQHF. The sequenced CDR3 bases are TGTGCCAGTAGTATTCCTGCTGGCCAGGGGAATCAGCCC.

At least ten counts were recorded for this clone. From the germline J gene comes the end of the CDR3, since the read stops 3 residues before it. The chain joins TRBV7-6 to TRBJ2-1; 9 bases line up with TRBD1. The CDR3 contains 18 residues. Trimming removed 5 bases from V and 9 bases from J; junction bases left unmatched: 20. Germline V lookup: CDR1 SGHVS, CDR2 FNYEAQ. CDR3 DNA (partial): TGTGCCAGCAGCCCGGGACAGGGTCGGGTATTCCCCCAGGGTGAG. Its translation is CASSPGQGRVFPQGE. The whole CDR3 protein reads CASSPGQGRVFPQGEQFF.

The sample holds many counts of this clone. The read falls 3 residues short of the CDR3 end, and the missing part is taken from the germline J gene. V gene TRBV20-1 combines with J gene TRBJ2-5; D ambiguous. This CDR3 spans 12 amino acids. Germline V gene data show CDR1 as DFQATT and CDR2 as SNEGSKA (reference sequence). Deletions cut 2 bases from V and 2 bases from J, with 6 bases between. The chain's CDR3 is CSARPLQETQYF. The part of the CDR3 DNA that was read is TGCAGTGCTAGACCGCTACAAGAGACC.

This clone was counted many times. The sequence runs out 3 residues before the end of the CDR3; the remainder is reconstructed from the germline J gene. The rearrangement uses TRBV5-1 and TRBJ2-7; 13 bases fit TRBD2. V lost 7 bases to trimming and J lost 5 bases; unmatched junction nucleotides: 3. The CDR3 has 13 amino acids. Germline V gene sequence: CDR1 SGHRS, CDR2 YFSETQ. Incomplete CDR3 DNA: TGCGCCAGCTCCGGGACTAGCGGGAACGAG. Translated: CASSGTSGNE. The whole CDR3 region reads CASSGTSGNEQYF.

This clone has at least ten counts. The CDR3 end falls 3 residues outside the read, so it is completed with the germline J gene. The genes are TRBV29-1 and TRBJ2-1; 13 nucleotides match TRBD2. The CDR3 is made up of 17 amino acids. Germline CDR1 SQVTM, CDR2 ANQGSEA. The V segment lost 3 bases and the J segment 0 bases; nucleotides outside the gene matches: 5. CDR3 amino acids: CSVDGTSGARSYNEQFF. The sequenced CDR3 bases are TGCAGCGTTGATGGGACTAGCGGGGCCCGCTCCTACAATGAG.

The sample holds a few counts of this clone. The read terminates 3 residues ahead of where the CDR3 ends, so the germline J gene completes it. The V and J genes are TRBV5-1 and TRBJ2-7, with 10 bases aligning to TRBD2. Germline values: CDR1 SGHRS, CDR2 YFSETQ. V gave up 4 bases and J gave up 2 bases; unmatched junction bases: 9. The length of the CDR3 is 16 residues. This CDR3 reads CASSRGSGRATYEQYF. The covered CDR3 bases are TGCGCCAGCAGCCGGGGAAGCGGGAGGGCAACCTACGAG. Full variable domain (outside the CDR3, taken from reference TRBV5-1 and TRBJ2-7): KAGVTQTPRYLIKTRGQQVTLSCSPISGHRSVSWYQQTPGQGLQFLFEYFSETQRNKGNFPGRFSGRQFSNSRSEMNVSTLELGDSALYLCASSRGSGRATYEQYFGPGTRLTVT.

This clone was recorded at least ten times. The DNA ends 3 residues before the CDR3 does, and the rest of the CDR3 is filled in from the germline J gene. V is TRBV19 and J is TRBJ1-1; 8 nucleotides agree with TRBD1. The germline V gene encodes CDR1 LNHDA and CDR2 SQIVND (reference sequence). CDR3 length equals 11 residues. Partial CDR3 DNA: TGTGCCAGTACCCCGGGACAGGCA. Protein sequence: CASTPGQA. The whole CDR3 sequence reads CASTPGQAAFF.

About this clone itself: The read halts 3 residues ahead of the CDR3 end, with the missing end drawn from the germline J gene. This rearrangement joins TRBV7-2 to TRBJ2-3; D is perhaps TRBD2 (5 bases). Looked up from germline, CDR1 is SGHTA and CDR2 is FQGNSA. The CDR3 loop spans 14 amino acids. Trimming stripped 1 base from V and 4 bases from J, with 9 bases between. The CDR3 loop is CASSLDAGADTQYF. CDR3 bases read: TGTGCCAGCAGCTTAGATGCCGGGGCAGATACG.

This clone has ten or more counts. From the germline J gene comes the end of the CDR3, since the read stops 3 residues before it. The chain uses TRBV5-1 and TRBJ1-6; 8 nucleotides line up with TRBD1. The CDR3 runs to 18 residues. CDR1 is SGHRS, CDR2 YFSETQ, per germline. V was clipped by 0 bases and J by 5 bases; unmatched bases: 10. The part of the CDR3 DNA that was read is TGCGCCAGCAGCTTGGGCCCTGGACAGGGAAGAAATAATTCACCC. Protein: CASSLGPGQGRNNSP. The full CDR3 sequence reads CASSLGPGQGRNNSPLHF.

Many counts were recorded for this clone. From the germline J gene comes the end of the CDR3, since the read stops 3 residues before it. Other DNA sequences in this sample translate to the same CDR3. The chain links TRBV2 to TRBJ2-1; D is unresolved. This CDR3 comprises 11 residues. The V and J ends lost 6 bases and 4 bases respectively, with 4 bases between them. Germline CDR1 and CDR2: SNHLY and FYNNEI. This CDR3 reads CASSPYNEQFF. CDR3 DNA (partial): TGTGCCAGCAGCCCTTACAATGAG.

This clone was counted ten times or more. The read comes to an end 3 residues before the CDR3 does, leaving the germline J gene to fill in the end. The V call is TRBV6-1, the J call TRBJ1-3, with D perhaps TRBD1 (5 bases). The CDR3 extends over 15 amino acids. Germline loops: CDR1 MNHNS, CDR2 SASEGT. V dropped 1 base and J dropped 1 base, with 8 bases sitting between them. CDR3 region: CASSEEGWSGNTIYF. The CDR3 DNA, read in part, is TGTGCCAGCAGTGAAGAGGGGTGGTCTGGAAACACC.

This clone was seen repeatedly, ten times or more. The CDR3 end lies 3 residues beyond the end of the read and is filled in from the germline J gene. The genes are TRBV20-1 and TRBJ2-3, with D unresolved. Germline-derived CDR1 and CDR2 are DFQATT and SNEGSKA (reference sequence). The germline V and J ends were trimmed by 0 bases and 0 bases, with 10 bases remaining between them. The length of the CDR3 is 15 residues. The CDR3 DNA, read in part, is TGCAGTGCTAGAGATAGTCGCTCTAGCACAGATACG. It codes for CSARDSRSSTDT. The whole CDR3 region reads CSARDSRSSTDTQYF.

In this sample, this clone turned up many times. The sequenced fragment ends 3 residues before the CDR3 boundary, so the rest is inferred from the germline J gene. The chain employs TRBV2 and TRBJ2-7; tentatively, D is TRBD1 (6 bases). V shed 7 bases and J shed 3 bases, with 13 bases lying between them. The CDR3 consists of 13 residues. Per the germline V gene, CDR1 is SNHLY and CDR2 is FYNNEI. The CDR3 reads CASTSDRLYEQYF. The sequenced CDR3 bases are TGTGCCAGCACTTCAGACAGGCTCTACGAG.